The next 5 T cell receptor beta chains were all read from a single sample in a study of blood T cell repertoires in COVID-19. Sequenced by immunoSEQ multiplex PCR; TCRdb stores in-frame clones only, minus some. The sample has roughly 110,000 clones; around 89% are singletons. Sequencing was carried out using peripheral blood. Receptors originate from a man aged 35 to 55 with active or convalescent COVID-19.

This chain joins TRBV28 and TRBJ2-7; TRBD1 matches at 9 bases. This CDR3 has 18 residues. V dropped 10 bases and J dropped 3; count of bases not matched to a gene: 22. Per germline, CDR1 MDHEN and CDR2 SYDVKM. CDR3 residues: CATAPGQGLYALLYEQYF. The CDR3 nucleotides are TGTGCCACAGCGCCGGGACAGGGTCTTTATGCGTTACTCTACGAGCAGTACTTC.

This chain connects TRBV19 to TRBJ2-3, with D uncertain. CDR3 length: 14 residues. Germline CDR1 reads LNHDA; CDR2 reads SQIVND (reference sequence). V lost 3 bases to trimming and J lost 6 bases, with 13 bases between them. CDR3 DNA: TGTGCCAGTAGTATCACCCCTACCGCGGATACGCAGTATTTT. As protein: CASSITPTADTQYF.

The V call is TRBV5-6, the J call TRBJ1-1; TRBD1 is a possible D gene (6 bases). The length of the CDR3 is 12 residues. Trimming pared 2 bases from V and 6 bases from J, leaving 8 bases between. Germline V gene sequence: CDR1 SGHDT, CDR2 YYEEEE. CDR3 protein: CASSFQGPEAFF. As DNA, the CDR3 is TGTGCCAGCAGCTTTCAGGGGCCTGAAGCTTTCTTT.

The gene calls are TRBV24-1 and TRBJ2-5; 9 bases align to TRBD2. Germline CDR1 reads KGHDR; CDR2 reads SFDVKD. The CDR3 covers 14 residues. V dropped 6 bases and J dropped 4; count of bases not matched to a gene: 5. This CDR3 reads CATSLSGSGETQYF. CDR3 DNA sequence: TGTGCCACCAGTCTTAGCGGGAGTGGAGAGACCCAGTACTTC.

The CDR3 protein is CASSLGGSGTGGSGYTF. The CDR3 nucleotides are TGTGCCAGCAGTTTAGGAGGGTCCGGGACAGGGGGCTCTGGCTACACCTTC. The chain employs TRBV28 and TRBJ1-2; TRBD1 aligns across 12 bases. Germline lookup yields CDR1 MDHEN and CDR2 SYDVKM. The V segment lost 2 bases and the J segment 7 bases; nucleotides outside the gene matches: 11. CDR3 size: 17 residues.